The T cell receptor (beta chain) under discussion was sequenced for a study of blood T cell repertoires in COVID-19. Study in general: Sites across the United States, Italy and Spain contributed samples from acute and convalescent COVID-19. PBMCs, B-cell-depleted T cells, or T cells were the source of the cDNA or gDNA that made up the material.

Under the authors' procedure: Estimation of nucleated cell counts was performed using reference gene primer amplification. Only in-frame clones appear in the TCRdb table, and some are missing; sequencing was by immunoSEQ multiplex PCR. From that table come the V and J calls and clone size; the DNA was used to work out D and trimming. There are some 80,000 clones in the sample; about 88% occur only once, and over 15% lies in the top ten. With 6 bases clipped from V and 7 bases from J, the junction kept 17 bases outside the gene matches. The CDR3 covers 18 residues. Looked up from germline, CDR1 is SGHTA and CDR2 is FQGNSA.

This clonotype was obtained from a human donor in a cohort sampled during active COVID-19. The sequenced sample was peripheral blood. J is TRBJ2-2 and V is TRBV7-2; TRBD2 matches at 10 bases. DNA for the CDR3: TGTGCCAGCAGTACCGAATCCGGGACTAGCGTTTCACGCGGGGAGCTGTTTTTT. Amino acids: CASSTESGTSVSRGELFF.